The 21 T cell receptor beta chains given below trace back to one sample, sequenced in a study of beta chain features in type 1 diabetes. What was sequenced were expressed TCRB transcripts, since all of the isolated RNA had been reverse transcribed. Assay: immunoSEQ multiplex PCR; the TCRdb copy retains only in-frame clones and omits some. In the table there are about 320,000 clones, 13% to 15% of which are singletons. The sample comprised central memory CD4+ T cells from blood. These receptor sequences come from a man younger than 45 in good health.

This clone has ten or more counts. The V call is TRBV5-4, the J call TRBJ2-1, with a possible D match to TRBD2 (6 bases). Germline CDR1 and CDR2: SGHNT and YYREEE (reference sequence). V lost 0 bases, J lost 3 bases, and 13 bases lay in between. The CDR3 consists of 16 residues. CDR3 protein: CASSLGGSGGYNEQFF. The CDR3 nucleotides read TGTGCCAGCAGCTTGGGGGGTAGCGGAGGCTACAATGAGCAGTTCTTC.

This sequence joins TRBV4-2 and TRBJ2-1; D possibly uses TRBD1 or TRBD2 (5 bases each). V lost 0 bases to trimming and J lost 7 bases, with 22 bases between them. Germline CDR1 LGHNA, CDR2 YNFKEQ. This CDR3 comprises 18 residues. CDR3 loop: CASSQDDRGGALGNEQFF. In nucleotides, the CDR3 is TGTGCCAGCAGCCAAGACGATCGTGGGGGAGCTTTGGGAAATGAGCAGTTCTTC.

This clone was counted only a few times. The chain links TRBV9 to TRBJ2-2, with D unresolved. Germline V CDR1 and CDR2: SGDLS, YYNGEE. CDR3 length equals 12 residues. V was trimmed by 6 bases and J by 6 bases, leaving 9 bases between them. CDR3 loop: CASNPPPGELFF. The CDR3 region has the DNA TGTGCCAGCAACCCACCACCCGGGGAGCTGTTTTTT.

This clone was picked up a small number of times. The chain is built from TRBV13 and TRBJ1-1; tentatively, D is TRBD1 (5 bases). The germline V gene encodes CDR1 PRHDT and CDR2 FYEKMQ (reference sequence). The CDR3 runs to 14 residues. Trimming left V 4 bases short and J 4 bases short, with 13 bases between. The CDR3 nucleotides read TGTGCCAGCAGCTCGGCAGGGTCGCGCACTGAAGCTTTCTTT. It translates to CASSSAGSRTEAFF.

The chain carries TRBV25-1 and TRBJ2-3; possibly TRBD2 for D (5 bases). This CDR3 region has 14 residues. The V gene lost 4 bases and the J gene lost 0 bases, with 8 bases spanning the gap. Looked up from germline, CDR1 is MGHDK and CDR2 is SYGVNS. The CDR3 sequence: CASSVRASTDTQYF. The CDR3 nucleotides are TGTGCCAGCAGTGTGCGGGCTAGCACAGATACGCAGTATTTT.

The chain has TRBV30 and TRBJ2-5; a possible D gene is TRBD1 (6 bases). The CDR3 totals 12 residues. V was trimmed by 3 bases and J by 6 bases, leaving 11 bases between them. From germline, CDR1 is GTSNPN and CDR2 SVGIG (reference sequence). The DNA for the CDR3 is TGTGCCTGGAGGACAGGCTTAAAGACCCAGTACTTC. Amino acid sequence: CAWRTGLKTQYF.

This clone was counted between two and nine times. The chain employs TRBV13 and TRBJ2-1; D gene unclear. Trimming left V 4 bases short and J 5 bases short, with 12 bases between. The CDR3 runs to 14 residues. CDR1 and CDR2 from the germline V gene are PRHDT and FYEKMQ (reference sequence). The CDR3 sequence is CASSSNRIHNEQFF. CDR3 coding DNA: TGTGCCAGCAGCTCGAACCGGATACACAATGAGCAGTTCTTC.

The V call is TRBV7-8, the J call TRBJ2-2; TRBD2 agrees at 10 bases. CDR1 is SGHVS, CDR2 FQNEAQ, per germline. The CDR3 totals 16 residues. With 5 bases clipped from V and 6 bases from J, the junction kept 9 bases outside the gene matches. The CDR3 is CASSPYRLAGPGELFF. CDR3 bases: TGTGCCAGCAGCCCATATCGACTAGCGGGCCCCGGGGAGCTGTTTTTT. The whole variable domain, remainder taken from reference TRBV7-8 and TRBJ2-2, is GAGVSQSPRYKVAKRGQDVALRCDPISGHVSLFWYQQALGQGPEFLTYFQNEAQLDKSGLPSDRFFAERPEGSVSTLKIQRTQQEDSAVYLCASSPYRLAGPGELFFGEGSRLTVL.

The chain carries TRBV14 and TRBJ1-1; maybe TRBD1 (5 bases). V shed 4 bases and J shed 4 bases, with 10 bases lying between them. Germline CDR1 SGHDN, CDR2 FVKESK. The CDR3 is 13 amino acids. The CDR3, as DNA: TGTGCCAGCAGCCGGGACCTGCGCACTGAAGCTTTCTTT. This codes for CASSRDLRTEAFF.

The rearrangement uses TRBV4-3 and TRBJ1-6; the D is unclear. This CDR3 region has 16 residues. Between the trimmed V and J ends, which lost 0 bases and 8 bases, there was a span of 14 bases. Germline CDR1 is LGHNA and CDR2 is YSLEER. The CDR3 sequence is CASSQDSTSFYSPLHF. CDR3 DNA: TGCGCCAGCAGCCAAGATTCGACATCTTTCTATTCACCCCTCCACTTT.

The J gene is TRBJ2-7, the V gene TRBV7-2; a possible D gene is TRBD2 (6 bases). Deletions cut 4 bases from V and 12 bases from J, with 19 bases between. Germline loops: CDR1 SGHTA, CDR2 FQGNSA. This CDR3 comprises 13 residues. In DNA, the CDR3 is TGTGCCAGCAGCTCCTCCCGGGACTCCCACCGGTACTTC. Its translation is CASSSSRDSHRYF. Full variable domain (missing parts from reference TRBV7-2 and TRBJ2-7): GAGVSQSPSNKVTEKGKDVELRCDPISGHTALYWYRQSLGQGLEFLIYFQGNSAPDKSGLPSDRFSAERTGGSVSTLTIQRTQQEDSAVYLCASSSSRDSHRYFGPGTRLTVT.

This clone was recorded a few times. The chain links TRBV30 to TRBJ1-2, with D uncertain. V lost 7 bases, J lost 1 base, and 4 bases lay in between. Germline CDR1 and CDR2: GTSNPN and SVGIG (reference sequence). The CDR3 is 10 residues long. CDR3 loop: CAYFNYGYTF. DNA of the CDR3: TGTGCCTACTTTAACTATGGCTACACCTTC.

There are a few counts of this clone. The rearrangement joins TRBV6-6 to TRBJ1-5; D gene unclear. This CDR3 spans 14 amino acids. Germline V lookup: CDR1 MNHNY, CDR2 SVGAGI (reference sequence). V shed 6 bases and J shed 2 bases, with 11 bases lying between them. The CDR3 DNA sequence: TGTGCCAGCAGAATGGTTAGGCGCAATCAGCCCCAGCATTTT. Its translation: CASRMVRRNQPQHF.

Ten or more counts support this clone. The V and J genes are TRBV21-1 and TRBJ2-7. TRBV21-1 is a pseudogene segment. This CDR3 comprises 16 residues. The chain's CDR3 is CASSKGGDSTTYEQYV. Written as DNA, the CDR3 is TGTGCCAGCAGCAAGGGGGGCGACAGTACGACCTACGAGCAGTACGTC.

This chain uses TRBV4-2 with TRBJ2-3; D not resolved. Trimming cost V 1 base and J 3 bases, with 11 bases left between them. CDR3 length equals 15 residues. Germline V gene lookup returns CDR1 LGHNA and CDR2 YNFKEQ. This CDR3 reads CASSQALGVTDTQYF. The CDR3 region has the DNA TGTGCCAGCAGCCAAGCTCTCGGAGTGACAGATACGCAGTATTTT.

The chain carries TRBV7-8 and TRBJ1-1; 7 bases fit TRBD1. Germline V gene data show CDR1 as SGHVS and CDR2 as FQNEAQ. The CDR3 sequence is 16 residues long. V was pared by 2 bases and J by 1 base, with 7 bases of the junction left unmatched. The CDR3 is CASSLSPGTANTEAFF. The CDR3 region has the DNA TGTGCCAGCAGCTTAAGTCCCGGGACAGCGAACACTGAAGCTTTCTTT.

This clone was recorded many times. V usage is TRBV7-3 and J usage is TRBJ2-3, with D perhaps given as TRBD1 or TRBD2 (5 bases each). With 2 bases removed from V and 2 bases from J, the gap between germline ends came to 8 bases. Germline assignment: CDR1 SGHTA and CDR2 FQGTGA. The CDR3 extends over 14 amino acids. The CDR3 region has the DNA TGTGCCAGCAGCTTACAAGGGACCACAGATACGCAGTATTTT. Translating gives CASSLQGTTDTQYF.

The J gene is TRBJ2-1, the V gene TRBV18; no reliable D call. The CDR3 is 16 residues long. The ends were cut back, 0 bases at V and 0 bases at J, with 9 bases in the middle. The germline V gene encodes CDR1 KGHSH and CDR2 LQKENI. The CDR3 nucleotides are TGTGCCAGCTCACCACCGGACGGACGCTCCTACAATGAGCAGTTCTTC. It specifies CASSPPDGRSYNEQFF.

The V and J genes are TRBV25-1 and TRBJ2-1; D is possibly TRBD2 (5 bases). The length of the CDR3 is 11 residues. V lost 7 bases to trimming and J lost 7 bases, with 8 bases between them. Germline CDR1 and CDR2: MGHDK and SYGVNS. Here the CDR3 reads CASKGGNEQFF. In nucleotides, the CDR3 is TGTGCCAGCAAGGGCGGGAATGAGCAGTTCTTC. The whole variable domain, filled in from reference TRBV25-1 and TRBJ2-1, reads EADIYQTPRYLVIGTGKKITLECSQTMGHDKMYWYQQDPGMELHLIHYSYGVNSTEKGDLSSESTVSRIRTEHFPLTLESARPSHTSQYLCASKGGNEQFFGPGTRLTVL.

The chain recombines TRBV25-1 with TRBJ2-1; D gene uncertain. In germline, CDR1 is MGHDK, CDR2 SYGVNS. Trimming pared 6 bases from V and 3 bases from J, leaving 15 bases between. The CDR3 runs to 15 residues. CDR3 amino acids: CASRKWGFVYNEQFF. The CDR3 DNA reads TGTGCCAGCAGAAAGTGGGGATTCGTCTACAATGAGCAGTTCTTC. The whole variable domain, filled in from reference TRBV25-1 and TRBJ2-1, reads EADIYQTPRYLVIGTGKKITLECSQTMGHDKMYWYQQDPGMELHLIHYSYGVNSTEKGDLSSESTVSRIRTEHFPLTLESARPSHTSQYLCASRKWGFVYNEQFFGPGTRLTVL.

This clone came up a few times. The rearrangement links TRBV30 to TRBJ2-3; a possible D gene is TRBD2 (6 bases). Per the germline V gene, CDR1 is GTSNPN and CDR2 is SVGIG (reference sequence). Trimming removed 1 base from V and 7 bases from J, with 24 bases in between. The CDR3 loop spans 17 amino acids. The CDR3 DNA follows: TGTGCCTGGAGTGAGGGAGCGGGTAATCCGCCGTTGAATACGCAGTATTTT. Its protein product is CAWSEGAGNPPLNTQYF. Full variable domain (missing parts from reference TRBV30 and TRBJ2-3): SQTIHQWPATLVQPVGSPLSLECTVEGTSNPNLYWYRQAAGRGLQLLFYSVGIGQISSEVPQNLSASRPQDRQFILSSKKLLLSDSGFYLCAWSEGAGNPPLNTQYFGPGTRLTVL.